This T cell receptor beta chain stems from a study of CD8+CD57+ T cells in acquired aplastic anemia. At the level of the study: The DNA of sorted CD4+ and CD8+ cells averaged approximately 3.2 ug. Findings and limits, study-wide: CD8+ Simpson's diversity in patients was not significantly different from that in controls. Patients had around 28 CD8+ CDR3 sequences in common with controls (the shared set).

The study profiled TCR beta VDJ and CDR3 using genomic DNA as template. MiXCR, run by TCRdb on the reads, gives a single entry per CDR3 protein. The top ten clones hold roughly 8.7% of a sample with about 71,000 distinct CDR3 sequences, roughly 50% of them seen once. With 6 bases removed from V and 7 bases from J, the gap between germline ends came to 12 bases. This CDR3 region has 13 residues. From germline, CDR1 is MNHNY and CDR2 SVGAGI (reference sequence). This clonotype was detected many times. Its target is unknown. Sequencing was carried out using sorted CD4+, CD8+, or CD8+CD57+ T cells (not recorded which) from PBMCs. The sequence came from a human donor in good health, serving as a control. The chain carries TRBV6-6 and TRBJ2-2; D not certain. CDR3 sequence reads: CASRIGLLGELFF. The CDR3 nucleotides are TGTGCCAGCAGAATAGGCCTGCTCGGGGAGCTGTTTTTT.